This T cell receptor (beta chain) was captured in a study of Graves' ophthalmopathy and Graves' hyperthyroidism. Beta-chain TCR CDR3 regions were amplified from RNA transcripts. First-round RT-PCR employed HTBI primers, with a second-round multiplex PCR after it. Using its own MiXCR run on the multiplex PCR reads, TCRdb lists one record per CDR3 protein. The data contain around 1.1 million distinct CDR3 sequences, around a third of them singletons. Broader study findings: This model predicted ophthalmopathy progression (sensitivity roughly 64%, specificity about 72%).

This clonotype was seen at least ten times. Its antigen is not identified. V was trimmed by 4 bases and J by 0 bases, leaving 4 bases between them. Per the germline V gene, CDR1 is ENHRY and CDR2 is SYGVKD. This CDR3 region has 13 residues. The J gene is TRBJ1-5, the V gene TRBV10-3, with no clear D. The sequence was obtained from an adult man with Graves' hyperthyroidism. The sequencing sample was made of peripheral blood or thyroid tissue (not recorded which). CDR3 DNA sequence: TGTGCCATCAGTGGGAGTAGCAATCAGCCCCAGCATTTT. This translates into CAISGSSNQPQHF.